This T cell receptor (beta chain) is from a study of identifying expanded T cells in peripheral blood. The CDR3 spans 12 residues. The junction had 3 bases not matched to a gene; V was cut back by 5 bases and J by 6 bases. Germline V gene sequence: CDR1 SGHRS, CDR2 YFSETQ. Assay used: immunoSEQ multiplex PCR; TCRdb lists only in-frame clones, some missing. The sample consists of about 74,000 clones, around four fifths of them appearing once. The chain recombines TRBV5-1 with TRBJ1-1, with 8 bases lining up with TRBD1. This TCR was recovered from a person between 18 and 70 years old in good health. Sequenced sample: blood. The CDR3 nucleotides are TGCGCCAGCAGTCAGGACAGGGCTGAAGCTTTCTTT. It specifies CASSQDRAEAFF.